The 18 T cell receptor beta chains below were found in one sample sequenced in a study of CD8+ T cells in alopecia areata. It was cDNA, reverse transcribed from extracted RNA, that served as the sequencing template. The repertoire was sequenced with immunoSEQ multiplex PCR; TCRdb's copy has only in-frame clones and lacks some. The table includes 150,000 to 200,000 clones, around 56% detected once. The treatment: oral pan-JAK inhibitor, 5-10 mg twice daily. The sequencing used CD4+ T cells sorted from blood, collected at week 4, from a patient treated with tofacitinib. The receptors derive from a human donor with alopecia areata.

The CDR3 DNA reads as TGTGCCAGCAGCTTGGACCGGCGCAAAGAGACCCAGTACTTC. Encoded protein: CASSLDRRKETQYF. This rearrangement joins TRBV5-4 to TRBJ2-5; D gene unclear. This CDR3 has 14 residues. CDR1 SGHNT and CDR2 YYREEE come from the germline V gene (reference sequence). Trimming shortened V by 0 bases and J by 3 bases, and 9 bases separated the two germline ends.

Only a few counts were recorded for this clone. The chain joins TRBV18 to TRBJ1-6; D is unresolved. V lost 0 bases to trimming and J lost 5 bases, with 8 bases between them. There are 15 residues in the CDR3. In germline, CDR1 is KGHSH, CDR2 LQKENI. DNA for the CDR3: TGTGCCAGCTCACCACCGTCGGGGAATAATTCACCCCTCCACTTT. It encodes CASSPPSGNNSPLHF.

The chain combines TRBV20-1 with TRBJ2-5; D remains ambiguous. Trimming pared 4 bases from V and 3 bases from J, leaving 6 bases between. There are 11 residues in the CDR3. The V gene's germline CDR1 is DFQATT and CDR2 SNEGSKA (reference sequence). CDR3 nucleotide sequence: TGCAGTGCTACACCGGAAGAGACCCAGTACTTC. Protein sequence: CSATPEETQYF.

CDR3 nucleotides: TGTGCCGCCGGGGCGTTCCAAGAGACCCAGTACTTC. Translated: CAAGAFQETQYF. This chain joins TRBV7-2 and TRBJ2-5; D possibly uses TRBD1 or TRBD2 (5 bases each). Germline V gene lookup returns CDR1 SGHTA and CDR2 FQGNSA. The V gene lost 11 bases and the J gene lost 1 base, with 11 bases spanning the gap. This CDR3 has 12 residues. The full variable domain, completed using reference TRBV7-2 and TRBJ2-5, is GAGVSQSPSNKVTEKGKDVELRCDPISGHTALYWYRQSLGQGLEFLIYFQGNSAPDKSGLPSDRFSAERTGGSVSTLTIQRTQQEDSAVYLCAAGAFQETQYFGPGTRLLVL.

This clone was recorded a few times. The chain joins TRBV30 to TRBJ2-1; D unclear. There are 11 residues in the CDR3. The ends were cut back, 1 base at V and 8 bases at J, with 6 bases in the middle. Per germline, CDR1 GTSNPN and CDR2 SVGIG (reference sequence). The CDR3 DNA follows: TGTGCCTGGAGTGACCTCGATGAGCAGTTCTTC. It is translated as CAWSDLDEQFF.

Only a few counts were recorded for this clone. V is TRBV6-4 and J is TRBJ1-1, with D perhaps TRBD1 (5 bases). The V end was cut by 6 bases, the J end by 0 bases, with 11 bases between. Germline CDR1 and CDR2: MRHNA and SNTAGT. The CDR3 is 14 residues long. The CDR3 spells CASRQDPLNTEAFF. DNA for the CDR3: TGTGCCAGCAGACAGGACCCCTTGAACACTGAAGCTTTCTTT.

The V gene is TRBV9, the J gene TRBJ2-1, with 8 bases matching TRBD1. V was pared by 0 bases and J by 15 bases, with 8 bases of the junction left unmatched. Germline CDR1 and CDR2: SGDLS and YYNGEE. This CDR3 has 13 residues. The CDR3 loop reads CASSVGKGQGPFF. DNA of the CDR3: TGTGCCAGCAGCGTAGGTAAAGGACAGGGTCCGTTCTTC.

This clone was detected a few times. V gene TRBV20-1 combines with J gene TRBJ1-4; D call uncertain. The CDR3 loop spans 11 amino acids. CDR1 is DFQATT and CDR2 is SNEGSKA in the germline V gene (reference sequence). The ends were cut back, 0 bases at V and 4 bases at J, with 0 bases in the middle. Here the CDR3 DNA reads TGCAGTGCTAGAGATAATGAAAAACTGTTTTTT. It is translated as CSARDNEKLFF.

The J gene is TRBJ1-1, the V gene TRBV30; no clear D. The CDR3 consists of 14 residues. Trimming shortened V by 5 bases and J by 1 base, and 14 bases separated the two germline ends. The germline V gene has CDR1 GTSNPN and CDR2 SVGIG (reference sequence). DNA of the CDR3: TGTGCCTGGGGAGACGAGACTTCGAACACTGAAGCTTTCTTT. Its translation is CAWGDETSNTEAFF.

This clone was counted a few times. No conserved phenylalanine or tryptophan is present at the end of the CDR3, so a read error is the likely explanation. The limits of the CDR3 on the DNA are not certain, so only TCRdb's listed CDR3 is given. The V gene is TRBV10-3, the J gene TRBJ1-3. The germline V gene encodes CDR1 ENHRY and CDR2 SYGVKD. The length of the CDR3 is 12 amino acids, counting both ends. The CDR3 reads CAISEGTGGVCD.

The CDR3 DNA is TGTGCCAGCAGTCCGCTCGGCAGGGGTGGCTATGGCTACACCTTC. Translation gives CASSPLGRGGYGYTF. V and J are TRBV27 and TRBJ1-2, with TRBD1 as a possible D gene (6 bases). The CDR3 spans 15 residues. CDR1 MNHEY and CDR2 SMNVEV come from the germline V gene (reference sequence). The V end lost 5 bases, the J end lost 4 bases, and 17 bases lay between the germline ends.

This clone was recorded a few times. The chain recombines TRBV19 with TRBJ1-5; D is uncertain. CDR1 and CDR2 (germline): LNHDA, SQIVND (reference sequence). The CDR3 loop spans 11 amino acids. V lost 4 bases and J lost 6, with 4 bases in between. The CDR3 loop is CASSNSQPQHF. In nucleotides, the CDR3 is TGTGCCAGTAGTAATAGTCAGCCCCAGCATTTT.

The chain carries TRBV29-1 and TRBJ2-7; tentatively, D is TRBD1 (6 bases). V lost 4 bases and J 0 bases, leaving 7 bases between the germline ends. CDR3 length equals 12 residues. Looked up from germline, CDR1 is SQVTM and CDR2 is ANQGSEA. CDR3 sequence reads: CSVVDSSYEQYF. CDR3 bases: TGCAGCGTTGTGGACAGCTCCTACGAGCAGTACTTC.

About this clone itself: This sample includes further DNA sequences coding for the same CDR3. The chain uses TRBV30 and TRBJ1-1; the D is unclear. The CDR3 consists of 11 residues. The germline V and J ends were trimmed by 0 bases and 7 bases, with 6 bases remaining between them. Germline V gene sequence: CDR1 GTSNPN, CDR2 SVGIG (reference sequence). The CDR3, as DNA: TGTGCCTGGAGTGTAGGCGGTGAAGCTTTCTTT. It codes for CAWSVGGEAFF.

This chain connects TRBV6-5 to TRBJ2-2; 9 positions match TRBD1. The CDR3 loop spans 14 amino acids. V lost 10 bases, J lost 5 bases, and 8 bases stayed unmatched. Germline-derived CDR1 and CDR2 are MNHEY and SVGAGI. In DNA form, the CDR3 reads TGTGCCACCCAAGGGACAGGGCGAACCGGGGAGCTGTTTTTT. Translating gives CATQGTGRTGELFF.

This clone was found once. This chain connects TRBV7-2 to TRBJ2-5; 7 bases are shared with TRBD1. The CDR3 runs to 15 residues. Per germline, CDR1 SGHTA and CDR2 FQGNSA. V was clipped by 4 bases and J by 5 bases; unmatched bases: 10. Here the CDR3 DNA reads TGTGCCAGCAGCTCTCGACAGGGAAAGGTCGAGACCCAGTACTTC. This gives the protein CASSSRQGKVETQYF.

This clone was found a few times. Within the sample, other DNA sequences also encode this same CDR3. V is TRBV27 and J is TRBJ1-2; D call uncertain. Germline CDR1 and CDR2: MNHEY and SMNVEV (reference sequence). V shed 6 bases and J shed 3 bases, with 8 bases lying between them. The CDR3 loop spans 12 amino acids. The CDR3 DNA reads TGTGCCAGCAGAAGGGAGGACTATGGCTACACCTTC. Translation gives CASRREDYGYTF.

The rearrangement links TRBV30 to TRBJ2-4; weak D call: TRBD1 (6 bases). CDR1 is GTSNPN, CDR2 SVGIG, per germline (reference sequence). The CDR3 spans 13 residues. The V end lost 3 bases, the J end lost 9 bases, and 15 bases lay between the germline ends. CDR3 coding DNA: TGTGCCTGGAGCAATCTGGGGGCGGTCATTCAGTACTTC. It yields the protein CAWSNLGAVIQYF.